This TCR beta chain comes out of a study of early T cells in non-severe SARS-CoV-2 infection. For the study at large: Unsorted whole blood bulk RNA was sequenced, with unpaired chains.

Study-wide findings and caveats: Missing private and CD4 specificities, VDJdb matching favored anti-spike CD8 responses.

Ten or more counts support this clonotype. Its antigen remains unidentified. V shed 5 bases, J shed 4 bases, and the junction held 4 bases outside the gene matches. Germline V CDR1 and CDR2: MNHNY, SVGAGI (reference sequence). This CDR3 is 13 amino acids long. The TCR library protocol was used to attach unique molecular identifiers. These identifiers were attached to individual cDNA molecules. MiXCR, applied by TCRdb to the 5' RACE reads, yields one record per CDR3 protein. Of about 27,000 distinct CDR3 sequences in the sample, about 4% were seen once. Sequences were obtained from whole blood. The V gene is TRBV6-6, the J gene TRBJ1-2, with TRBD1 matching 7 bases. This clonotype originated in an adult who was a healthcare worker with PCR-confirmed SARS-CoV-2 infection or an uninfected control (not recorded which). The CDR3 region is CASSQQGTYGYTF. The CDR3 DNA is TGTGCCAGCAGTCAACAGGGGACCTATGGCTACACCTTC.